The present TCR beta chain was sequenced within a study of graft-versus-host responses after intestinal transplantation. The table came from immunoSEQ multiplex PCR; TCRdb's copy has only in-frame clones and leaves some out. The sample carries approximately 110,000 clones, around 94% recorded once. The germline V gene encodes CDR1 MDHEN and CDR2 SYDVKM. The V end lost 5 bases, the J end lost 4 bases, and 10 bases lay between the germline ends. There are 13 residues in the CDR3. Note on this clone: The antigen is unknown.

The sample in question was unstimulated CD8+ T cells sorted from spleen or lymph node cells, obtained before transplant. The V call is TRBV28, the J call TRBJ2-3; no reliable D call. The source is a human donor who was the organ donor for an intestinal transplant. CDR3 protein: CASSPSGPDTQYF. CDR3 nucleotide sequence: TGTGCCAGCAGTCCCTCGGGTCCAGATACGCAGTATTTT.